The subject of this entry is one T cell receptor beta chain. At least 6 micrograms of total RNA were extracted per sample. This CDR3 comprises 11 residues. Per the germline V gene, CDR1 is DFQATT and CDR2 is SNEGSKA (reference sequence). Trimming removed 5 bases from V and 14 bases from J; junction bases left unmatched: 6. The sample comes from a study of blood T cells in healthy people across ages. Next came a second PCR, run for about 7 to 12 cycles, which used a sample-barcoded 5' primer along with a J-beta primer mix. MiXCR, applied by TCRdb to the 5' RACE reads, yields one record per CDR3 protein. The table records 1.5 million to 2 million distinct CDR3 sequences, around half of them present only once.

This TCR was sampled from a woman aged 40 to 55 in good health. The sample consisted of blood. The V call is TRBV20-1, the J call TRBJ2-1, with 10 positions matching TRBD1. The CDR3 coding sequence is TGCAGTGCTGACCGGGACAGGGGAAAGTTCTTC. This translates into CSADRDRGKFF.